This TCR beta chain was identified during a study of CD8+ T cells in alopecia areata. V was pared by 3 bases and J by 6 bases, with 18 bases between. Per germline, CDR1 SGDLS and CDR2 YYNGEE. The CDR3 length is 15 residues. This sample's treatment: oral pan-JAK inhibitor, 5-10 mg twice daily. General study findings and limits: The presence of one nonresponder keeps the tie between baseline CD8+ expansion and response uncertain.

Reverse transcribed after extraction, RNA yielded cDNA as the sequencing template. Sequenced by immunoSEQ multiplex PCR; TCRdb stores in-frame clones only, minus some. The table shows about 94,000 clones, with more than 65% occurring only once. This clone was found once. The antigen remains undetermined. The V call is TRBV9, the J call TRBJ1-2; D not certain. Source: CD8+ T cells sorted from blood, taken around week 46, from a patient treated with tofacitinib. The sequence was obtained from a human donor with alopecia areata. The CDR3 sequence is CASSARPGSLDGYTF. DNA of the CDR3: TGTGCCAGCAGCGCCCGTCCGGGGAGTCTTGATGGCTACACCTTC.